This entry lists 12 T cell receptor beta chains sequenced from one sample in a study of cytomegalovirus exposure and HLA in healthy donors. With 60 Vbeta and 13 Jbeta primers, the PCR was carried out. Here immunoSEQ multiplex PCR was the method, and the copy in TCRdb shows in-frame clones only, minus some. The sample records 170,000 or so clones, around four fifths being singletons. The sequencing input was PBMCs. Receptors were obtained from a man between 50 and 59 years old in good health and CMV-seronegative.

The V and J genes are TRBV7-2 and TRBJ2-3; 9 positions match TRBD2. With 8 bases clipped from V and 2 bases from J, the junction kept 5 bases outside the gene matches. Germline V gene data show CDR1 as SGHTA and CDR2 as FQGNSA. CDR3 length: 14 amino acids. CDR3 residues: CASLAGVSTDTQYF. The CDR3 nucleotides are TGTGCCAGCTTAGCGGGGGTTTCCACAGATACGCAGTATTTT.

The rearrangement uses TRBV21-1 and TRBJ2-3; TRBD2 reflects the table's D call only, with no check against the DNA. TRBV21-1 is a listed pseudogene. CDR3 length: 18 residues. The CDR3 DNA reads TGTGCCAGCAGCAAAGGGACTAGCGGGAGGGCCAGCACAGATACGCAGTATTTT. Amino acid sequence: CASSKGTSGRASTDTQYF.

The chain has TRBV6-5 and TRBJ2-7; possibly TRBD1 for D (6 bases). Trimming took 0 bases from V and 5 from J, leaving 14 bases between them. The CDR3 covers 15 residues. CDR1 is MNHEY, CDR2 SVGAGI, per germline. CDR3 region: CASSYSKQGIHEQYF. The CDR3 nucleotides read TGTGCCAGCAGTTACTCGAAACAGGGAATCCACGAGCAGTACTTC.

This clone has just a few counts. The chain recombines TRBV4-1 with TRBJ2-7, with D possibly TRBD1 on 6 matching bases. The length of the CDR3 is 16 residues. Germline loops: CDR1 MGHRA, CDR2 YSYEKL. The V and J ends lost 1 base and 0 bases respectively, with 13 bases between them. CDR3 coding DNA: TGCGCCAGCAGCCAAGCAGGAATAGGGGGCTCCTACGAGCAGTACTTC. The encoded protein is CASSQAGIGGSYEQYF.

CDR3 coding DNA: TGTGCCAGCAGTTACTCCGGTAGCAATCAGCCCCAGCATTTT. It yields the protein CASSYSGSNQPQHF. The rearrangement links TRBV6-6 to TRBJ1-5; D gene ambiguous. Deletions cut 0 bases from V and 0 bases from J, with 3 bases between. Germline V lookup: CDR1 MNHNY, CDR2 SVGAGI (reference sequence). The CDR3 has 14 residues.

The chain carries TRBV5-1 and TRBJ2-5, with 7 bases lining up with TRBD1. This CDR3 comprises 15 residues. CDR1 and CDR2 from the germline V gene are SGHRS and YFSETQ. The V and J ends lost 5 bases and 5 bases, in that order; junction bases with no gene match: 12. This CDR3 is CASRTQTGIAETQYF. The DNA of the CDR3 is TGCGCCAGCAGAACACAGACAGGGATTGCGGAGACCCAGTACTTC. The full variable domain, in which reference TRBV5-1 and TRBJ2-5 provide the parts outside the CDR3, is KAGVTQTPRYLIKTRGQQVTLSCSPISGHRSVSWYQQTPGQGLQFLFEYFSETQRNKGNFPGRFSGRQFSNSRSEMNVSTLELGDSALYLCASRTQTGIAETQYFGPGTRLLVL.

The chain combines TRBV28 with TRBJ1-5; D remains ambiguous. Germline CDR1 MDHEN, CDR2 SYDVKM. The CDR3 loop spans 15 amino acids. V lost 2 bases and J 1 base, leaving 9 bases between the germline ends. The CDR3 nucleotides read TGTGCCAGCAGTTTAATCCATGGCAGCAATCAGCCCCAGCATTTT. This translates into CASSLIHGSNQPQHF. The full variable domain, with the rest looked up from reference TRBV28 and TRBJ1-5, is DVKVTQSSRYLVKRTGEKVFLECVQDMDHENMFWYRQDPGLGLRLIYFSYDVKMKEKGDIPEGYSVSREKKERFSLILESASTNQTSMYLCASSLIHGSNQPQHFGDGTRLSIL.

The chain has TRBV27 and TRBJ2-7, with 7 bases matching TRBD2. Germline V lookup: CDR1 MNHEY, CDR2 SMNVEV (reference sequence). With V trimmed by 5 bases and J by 1 base, 8 bases remained unmatched. This CDR3 region has 15 residues. The CDR3 reads CASSPPGRGSYEQYF. The DNA of the CDR3 is TGTGCCAGCAGTCCCCCCGGGCGGGGGTCCTACGAGCAGTACTTC.

V and J are TRBV5-6 and TRBJ2-7, with no clear D. Germline CDR1 reads SGHDT; CDR2 reads YYEEEE. Between the trimmed V and J ends, which lost 3 bases and 2 bases, there was a span of 12 bases. The CDR3 runs 14 residues. The CDR3 DNA is TGTGCCAGCAGCTACTTCTCGGTGACCTACGAGCAGTACTTC. The encoded protein is CASSYFSVTYEQYF. The variable domain in full, with the rest retrieved from reference TRBV5-6 and TRBJ2-7, is DAGVTQSPTHLIKTRGQQVTLRCSPKSGHDTVSWYQQALGQGPQFIFQYYEEEERQRGNFPDRFSGHQFPNYSSELNVNALLLGDSALYLCASSYFSVTYEQYFGPGTRLTVT.

The rearrangement uses TRBV27 and TRBJ1-3; the match to TRBD1 covers 8 bases. Germline CDR1 and CDR2: MNHEY and SMNVEV (reference sequence). Unmatched junction bases numbered 6, after V lost 5 bases and J lost 0 bases. There are 16 residues in the CDR3. The CDR3 nucleotides read TGTGCCAGCAGTGTCTCAGGGGGCCGCTCTGGAAACACCATATATTTT. Amino acid sequence: CASSVSGGRSGNTIYF.

V is TRBV10-3 and J is TRBJ2-1, with 7 bases that match TRBD2. Germline lookup yields CDR1 ENHRY and CDR2 SYGVKD. J was trimmed by 8 bases and V by 5 bases; bases with no gene match: 6. This CDR3 is 13 amino acids long. The DNA of the CDR3 is TGTGCCATCAGTAGCGGGATCAGCGATGAGCAGTTCTTC. Translation gives CAISSGISDEQFF.

This clone was picked up a small number of times. The chain carries TRBV4-3 and TRBJ2-6; D is uncertain. This CDR3 comprises 16 residues. The ends were cut back, 2 bases at V and 1 base at J, with 9 bases in the middle. The germline gives CDR1 LGHNA, CDR2 YSLEER. The CDR3 spells CASSQPGFSGANVLTF. In DNA form, the CDR3 reads TGCGCCAGCAGCCAACCGGGTTTTTCTGGGGCCAACGTCCTGACTTTC.